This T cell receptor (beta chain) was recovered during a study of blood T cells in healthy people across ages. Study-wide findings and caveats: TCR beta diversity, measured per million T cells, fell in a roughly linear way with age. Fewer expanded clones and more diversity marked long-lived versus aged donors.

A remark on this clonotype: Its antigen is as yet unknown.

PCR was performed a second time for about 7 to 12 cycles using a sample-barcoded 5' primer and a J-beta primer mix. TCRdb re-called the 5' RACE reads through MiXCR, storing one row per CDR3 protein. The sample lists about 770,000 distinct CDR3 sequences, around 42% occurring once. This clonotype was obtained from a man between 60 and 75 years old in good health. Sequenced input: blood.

The DNA for the CDR3 is TGTGCCACCACGGAACGGGGAGGGAGACAGCCCCAGCATTTT. This encodes CATTERGGRQPQHF. The chain is built from TRBV10-3 and TRBJ1-5, with no clear D. The CDR3 totals 14 residues. Germline assignment: CDR1 ENHRY and CDR2 SYGVKD. V lost 10 bases and J 7 bases, leaving 20 bases between the germline ends.